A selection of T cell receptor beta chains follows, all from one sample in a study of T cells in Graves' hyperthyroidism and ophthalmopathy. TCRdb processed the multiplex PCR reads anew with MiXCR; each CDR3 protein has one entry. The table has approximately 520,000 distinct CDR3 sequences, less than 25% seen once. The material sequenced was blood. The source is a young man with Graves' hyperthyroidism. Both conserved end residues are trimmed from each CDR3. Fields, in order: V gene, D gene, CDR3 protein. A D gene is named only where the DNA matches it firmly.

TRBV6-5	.	ASSYRPGSRLEAF
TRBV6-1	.	ASSETPLNTEAF
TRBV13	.	ASSLGTDFYGYT
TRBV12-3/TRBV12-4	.	ASSLAPGPGGYT
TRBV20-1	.	SARESGGLREAF
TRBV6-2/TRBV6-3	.	ASRSQGQNGYT
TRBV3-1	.	ASSQDWTGVQGGYT
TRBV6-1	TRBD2	ASSEETRLAGNTGELF
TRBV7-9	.	ASSKWAEAF
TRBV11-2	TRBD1	ASSSGQGVGETQY
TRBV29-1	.	SGGESGELF
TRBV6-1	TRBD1	ASREQGLGYGYT
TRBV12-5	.	ASGSQSGSSETQY
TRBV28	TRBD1	ASSPRDRGDGYT
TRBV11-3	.	ASSLDGSNTGELF
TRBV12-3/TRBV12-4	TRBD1	ASSLSLGQGGTEAF
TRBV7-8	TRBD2	ASTLAEYTGELF